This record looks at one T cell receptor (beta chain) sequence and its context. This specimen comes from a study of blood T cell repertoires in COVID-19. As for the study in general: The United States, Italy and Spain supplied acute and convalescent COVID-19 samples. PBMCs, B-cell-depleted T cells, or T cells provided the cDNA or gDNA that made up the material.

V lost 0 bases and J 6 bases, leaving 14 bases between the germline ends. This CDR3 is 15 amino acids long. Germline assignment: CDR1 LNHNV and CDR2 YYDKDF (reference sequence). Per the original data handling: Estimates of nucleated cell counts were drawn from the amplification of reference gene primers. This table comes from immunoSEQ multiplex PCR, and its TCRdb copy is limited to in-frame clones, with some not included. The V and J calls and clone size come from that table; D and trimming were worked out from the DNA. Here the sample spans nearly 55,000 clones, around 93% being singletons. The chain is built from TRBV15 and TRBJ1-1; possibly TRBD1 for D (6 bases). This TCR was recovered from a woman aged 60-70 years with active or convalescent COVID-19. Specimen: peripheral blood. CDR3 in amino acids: CATSRDSLGASEAFF. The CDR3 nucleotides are TGTGCCACCAGCAGAGATTCTCTGGGGGCGTCTGAAGCTTTCTTT.